This TCR beta chain was recovered during a study of CD8+CD57+ T cells in acquired aplastic anemia. Study-wide results and limits: Between patients and controls, about 30 CD8+ CDR3 sequences were found in common. CD8+ Simpson's diversity showed no significant patient-control difference.

It was patients with CD8+CD57+ cell expansion by flow cytometry who were chosen for sequencing. CDR3 length: 11 residues. CDR1 is SQVTM and CDR2 is ANQGSEA in the germline V gene. With 7 bases removed from V and 6 bases from J, the gap between germline ends came to 12 bases. Genomic DNA served as template for TCR beta VDJ and CDR3 profiling. A single record per CDR3 protein comes from TCRdb applying MiXCR to the reads. The sample shows about 180,000 distinct CDR3 sequences, 47% of them seen only once. In the case of this clonotype: Its specificity is not known.

The chain uses TRBV29-1 and TRBJ1-2, with D possibly matching TRBD1 (6 bases). Sequenced sample: sorted CD4+, CD8+, or CD8+CD57+ T cells (not recorded which) from PBMCs. The sequence derives from a human donor with aplastic anemia. The CDR3 spells CSAQTGNGYTF. The CDR3 DNA reads as TGCAGCGCACAAACAGGGAATGGCTACACCTTC. Drawing the rest from reference TRBV29-1 and TRBJ1-2, the complete variable domain is SAVISQKPSRDICQRGTSLTIQCQVDSQVTMMFWYRQQPGQSLTLIATANQGSEATYESGFVIDKFPISRPNLTFSTLTVSNMSPEDSSIYLCSAQTGNGYTFGSGTRLTVV.